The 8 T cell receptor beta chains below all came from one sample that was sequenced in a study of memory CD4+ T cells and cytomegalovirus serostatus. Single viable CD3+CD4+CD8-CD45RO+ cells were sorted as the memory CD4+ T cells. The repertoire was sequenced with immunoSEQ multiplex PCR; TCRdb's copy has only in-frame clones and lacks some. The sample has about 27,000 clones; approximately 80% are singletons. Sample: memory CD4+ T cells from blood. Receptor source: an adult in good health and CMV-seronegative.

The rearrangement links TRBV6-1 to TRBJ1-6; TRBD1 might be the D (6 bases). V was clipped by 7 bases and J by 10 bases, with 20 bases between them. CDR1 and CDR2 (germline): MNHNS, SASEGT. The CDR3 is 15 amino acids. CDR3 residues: CASKESGRGESPLHF. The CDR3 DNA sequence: TGTGCCAGCAAAGAATCGGGGAGGGGGGAGTCACCCCTCCACTTT.

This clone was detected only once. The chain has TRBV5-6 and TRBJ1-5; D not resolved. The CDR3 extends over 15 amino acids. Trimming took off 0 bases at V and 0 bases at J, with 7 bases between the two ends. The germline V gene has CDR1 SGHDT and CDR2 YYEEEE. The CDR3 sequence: CASSLANLSNQPQHF. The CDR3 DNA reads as TGTGCCAGCAGCTTGGCGAACCTTAGCAATCAGCCCCAGCATTTT.

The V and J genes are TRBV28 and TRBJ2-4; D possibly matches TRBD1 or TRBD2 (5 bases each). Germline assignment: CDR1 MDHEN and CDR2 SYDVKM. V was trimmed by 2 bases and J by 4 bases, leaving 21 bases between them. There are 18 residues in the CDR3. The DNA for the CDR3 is TGTGCCAGCAGTTTAATGGTGGGGCTACTTGAGGGTAAAAACATTCAGTACTTC. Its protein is CASSLMVGLLEGKNIQYF.

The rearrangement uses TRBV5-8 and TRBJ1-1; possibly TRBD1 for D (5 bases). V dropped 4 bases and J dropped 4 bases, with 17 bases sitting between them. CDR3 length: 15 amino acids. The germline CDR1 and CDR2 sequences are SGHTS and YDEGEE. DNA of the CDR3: TGTGCCAGCAGCCGAAATTGGGCAGGGCTCACTGAAGCTTTCTTT. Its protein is CASSRNWAGLTEAFF.

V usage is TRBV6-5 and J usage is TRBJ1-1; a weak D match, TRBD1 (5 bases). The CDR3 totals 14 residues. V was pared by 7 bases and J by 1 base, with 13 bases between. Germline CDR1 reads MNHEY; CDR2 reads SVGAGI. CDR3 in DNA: TGTGCCAGCACCCAGGGCTCCCGGAACACTGAAGCTTTCTTT. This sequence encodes CASTQGSRNTEAFF.

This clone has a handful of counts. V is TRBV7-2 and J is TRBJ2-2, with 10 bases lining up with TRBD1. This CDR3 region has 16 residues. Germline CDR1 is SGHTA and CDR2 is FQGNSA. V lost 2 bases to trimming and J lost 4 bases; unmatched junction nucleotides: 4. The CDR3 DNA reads TGTGCCAGCAGCTTAAGACAGGGGGCTGGCACCGGGGAGCTGTTTTTT. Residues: CASSLRQGAGTGELFF.

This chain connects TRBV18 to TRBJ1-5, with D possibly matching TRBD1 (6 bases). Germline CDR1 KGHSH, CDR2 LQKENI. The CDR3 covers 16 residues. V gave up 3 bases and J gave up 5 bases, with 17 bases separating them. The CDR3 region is CASSPVGARSDQPQHF. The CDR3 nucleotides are TGTGCCAGCTCACCTGTGGGGGCCCGAAGCGATCAGCCCCAGCATTTT.

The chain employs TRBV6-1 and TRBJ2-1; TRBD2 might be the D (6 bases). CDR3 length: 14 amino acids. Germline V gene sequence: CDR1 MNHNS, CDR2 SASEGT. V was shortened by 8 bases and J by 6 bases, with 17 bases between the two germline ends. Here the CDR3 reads CASSRRERGNEQFF. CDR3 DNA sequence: TGTGCCAGCTCACGTCGGGAGCGCGGCAATGAGCAGTTCTTC.